This T cell receptor beta chain was recorded in a study of post-analysis software for immune sequencing data. The V gene's germline CDR1 is LGHNA and CDR2 YNFKEQ. The CDR3 contains 18 residues. V was clipped by 0 bases and J by 0 bases, with 15 bases between them. Study-wide points: About five TRBV segments occurring more often in patients than controls included TRBV5-6, TRBV5-1 and TRBV20-1. Comparison with controls showed significantly lower normalized Chao1 diversity in multiple sclerosis patients. F-measure co-clustering was strong for batch-matched samples.

The sample holds a few counts of this clonotype. Its target is not known. Carried by the TCR beta cDNA libraries were unique molecular identifiers. Each sample of about 1 to 10 million input T cells yielded about 500,000 cDNA molecules, so each molecule approximated one T cell. MiXCR, applied by TCRdb to the PCR reads, yields one record per CDR3 protein. The table has approximately 350,000 distinct CDR3 sequences, roughly 36% seen once. The sample consisted of blood. This TCR derives from a girl aged 10-17 years with multiple sclerosis. This chain links TRBV4-2 with TRBJ2-1, with D possibly called TRBD1 or TRBD2 (5 bases each). The CDR3 spells CASSQETLVGVSYNEQFF. In DNA, the CDR3 is TGTGCCAGCAGCCAAGAAACACTAGTAGGGGTCTCCTACAATGAGCAGTTCTTC.